These 31 T cell receptor beta chains originate from one sample sequenced in a study of PD-1 blockade in mismatch repair-deficient tumors. This table comes from immunoSEQ multiplex PCR, and its TCRdb copy is limited to in-frame clones, with some not included. The data show nearly 25,000 clones, nearly 85% seen once. This specimen was peripheral blood, taken 12 weeks after starting pembrolizumab. The receptors were gathered from an adult with mismatch repair-deficient cancer.

The V call is TRBV7-9, the J call TRBJ2-7; the match to TRBD1 covers 10 bases. The CDR3 covers 15 residues. J gave up 3 bases and V 3 bases, and 5 bases lay outside the gene matches. The germline gives CDR1 SEHNR, CDR2 FQNEAQ (reference sequence). The CDR3 loop is CASSLGTGAFYEQYF. The DNA for the CDR3 is TGTGCCAGCAGCTTGGGGACAGGGGCCTTCTACGAGCAGTACTTC.

The chain uses TRBV7-8 and TRBJ1-1, with TRBD1 as a possible D gene (6 bases). The CDR3 covers 16 residues. V was trimmed by 5 bases and J by 1 base, leaving 17 bases between them. Germline V gives CDR1 SGHVS, CDR2 FQNEAQ. The CDR3 nucleotides read TGTGCCAGCAGCCCAACCTTGACAGGTCGGAACACTGAAGCTTTCTTT. Translating it yields CASSPTLTGRNTEAFF.

This rearrangement joins TRBV18 to TRBJ2-3, with TRBD1 identical over 7 bases. V dropped 6 bases and J dropped 3; count of bases not matched to a gene: 9. The CDR3 covers 15 residues. Germline CDR1 KGHSH, CDR2 LQKENI. CDR3 sequence: CASSPTGLGTDTQYF. Here the CDR3 DNA reads TGTGCCAGCTCGCCGACAGGGCTTGGGACAGATACGCAGTATTTT.

This chain uses TRBV11-3 with TRBJ2-7; D call uncertain. Germline CDR1 and CDR2: SGHNT and YENEEA. Trimming stripped 6 bases from V and 6 bases from J, with 21 bases between. There are 15 residues in the CDR3. CDR3 nucleotides: TGTGCCAGCAGTCTTAACATGATCTACGGTAGCGAGCAGTACTTC. This gives the protein CASSLNMIYGSEQYF.

The chain joins TRBV5-4 to TRBJ2-3; 7 bases line up with TRBD1. Germline V gene lookup returns CDR1 SGHNT and CDR2 YYREEE (reference sequence). The junction had 8 bases not matched to a gene; V was cut back by 2 bases and J by 5 bases. CDR3 length: 15 amino acids. This CDR3 reads CASSFKPRGLDTQYF. Here the CDR3 DNA reads TGTGCCAGCAGCTTCAAGCCCAGGGGGTTAGATACGCAGTATTTT.

V gene TRBV28 combines with J gene TRBJ1-1; D remains unclear. V was clipped by 6 bases and J by 1 base, with 9 bases between them. The length of the CDR3 is 13 residues. Germline values: CDR1 MDHEN, CDR2 SYDVKM. CDR3 sequence: CASRRKGNTEAFF. CDR3 DNA sequence: TGTGCCAGCAGGAGAAAGGGGAACACTGAAGCTTTCTTT. Together with reference TRBV28 and TRBJ1-1, the CDR3 gives the full variable domain: DVKVTQSSRYLVKRTGEKVFLECVQDMDHENMFWYRQDPGLGLRLIYFSYDVKMKEKGDIPEGYSVSREKKERFSLILESASTNQTSMYLCASRRKGNTEAFFGQGTRLTVV.

V and J are TRBV10-3 and TRBJ2-1; maybe TRBD2 (5 bases). Germline CDR1 reads ENHRY; CDR2 reads SYGVKD. CDR3 size: 13 residues. Trimming stripped 9 bases from V and 3 bases from J, with 12 bases between. The CDR3: CAIRPEGYNEQFF. The DNA of the CDR3 is TGTGCCATACGACCCGAGGGCTACAATGAGCAGTTCTTC.

This clone has just one count. The genes are TRBV4-3 and TRBJ1-5, with TRBD1 matching over 8 bases. V was clipped by 1 base and J by 0 bases; unmatched bases: 11. The germline gives CDR1 LGHNA, CDR2 YSLEER. The CDR3 is 19 residues long. In DNA form, the CDR3 reads TGCGCCAGCAGCCAAGCCCATCCGCAGGGGGCGCTTAGCAATCAGCCCCAGCATTTT. Its translation: CASSQAHPQGALSNQPQHF.

This clone occurred a few times. CDR3 residues: CASSIYRTGNQETQYF. Written as DNA, the CDR3 is TGTGCCAGCAGCATCTACAGGACGGGGAACCAAGAGACCCAGTACTTC. The chain links TRBV5-4 to TRBJ2-5; tentatively, D is TRBD1 or TRBD2 (5 bases each). CDR3 size: 16 residues. In germline, CDR1 is SGHNT, CDR2 YYREEE (reference sequence). Between the trimmed V and J ends, which lost 4 bases and 0 bases, there was a span of 16 bases.

This CDR3 reads CASSPPGTGSPEQYF. CDR3 sequence (DNA): TGTGCCAGCAGCCCTCCCGGGACAGGGTCTCCCGAGCAGTACTTC. This chain connects TRBV9 to TRBJ2-7, with TRBD1 matching over 9 bases. Per the germline V gene, CDR1 is SGDLS and CDR2 is YYNGEE. V trimming: 4 bases; J trimming: 6 bases; junction bases outside the gene matches: 11. This CDR3 contains 15 residues. The whole variable domain, filled in from reference TRBV9 and TRBJ2-7, reads DSGVTQTPKHLITATGQRVTLRCSPRSGDLSVYWYQQSLDQGLQFLIQYYNGEERAKGNILERFSAQQFPDLHSELNLSSLELGDSALYFCASSPPGTGSPEQYFGPGTRLTVT.

The chain recombines TRBV18 with TRBJ1-1; no definite D call. Germline V gene lookup returns CDR1 KGHSH and CDR2 LQKENI. The CDR3 sequence is 11 residues long. The V gene lost 8 bases and the J gene lost 4 bases, with 8 bases spanning the gap. The CDR3 reads CASRLFTEAFF. CDR3 coding DNA: TGTGCCAGCCGCCTCTTCACTGAAGCTTTCTTT.

This clone has just a few counts. The chain links TRBV19 to TRBJ2-3; 7 nucleotides line up with TRBD2. Per germline, CDR1 LNHDA and CDR2 SQIVND (reference sequence). The CDR3 spans 14 residues. With 6 bases clipped from V and 0 bases from J, the junction kept 3 bases outside the gene matches. CDR3 bases: TGTGCCAGTAGATCTAGCGGAAGCACAGATACGCAGTATTTT. Its translation is CASRSSGSTDTQYF.

In DNA form, the CDR3 reads TGTGCCAGCGGCCGGGGCAATGAGCAGTTCTTC. This codes for CASGRGNEQFF. The chain links TRBV27 to TRBJ2-1; D possibly corresponds to TRBD2 (5 bases). The ends were cut back, 8 bases at V and 6 bases at J, with 8 bases in the middle. CDR3 length equals 11 residues. The germline CDR1 and CDR2 sequences are MNHEY and SMNVEV (reference sequence).

This clone was found a few times. This chain joins TRBV19 and TRBJ1-5; D is uncertain. V was shortened by 10 bases and J by 0 bases, with 7 bases between the two germline ends. The CDR3 is 12 amino acids. Germline V gives CDR1 LNHDA, CDR2 SQIVND (reference sequence). Here the CDR3 reads CATSYSNQPQHF. The CDR3 DNA reads as TGTGCCACCTCATATAGCAATCAGCCCCAGCATTTT.

This clone was seen a few times. V is TRBV6-5 and J is TRBJ2-1; no clear D gene. Germline V lookup: CDR1 MNHEY, CDR2 SVGAGI. The V and J ends lost 8 bases and 5 bases respectively, with 7 bases between them. This CDR3 is built from 11 residues. The CDR3 nucleotides are TGTGCCAGCCGGTCCAACAATGAGCAGTTCTTC. It encodes CASRSNNEQFF.

The count of this clone is one. This chain connects TRBV4-1 to TRBJ2-3; possibly TRBD1 or TRBD2 for D (5 bases each). Germline V lookup: CDR1 MGHRA, CDR2 YSYEKL. The V end lost 4 bases, the J end lost 1 base, and 12 bases lay between the germline ends. The CDR3 runs 15 residues. For the CDR3, the DNA is TGCGCCAGCAGCCCTGGGACCCCGGGCACAGATACGCAGTATTTT. Its translation: CASSPGTPGTDTQYF.

The chain combines TRBV2 with TRBJ2-1, with 9 positions matching TRBD1. The CDR3 loop spans 14 amino acids. Germline lookup yields CDR1 SNHLY and CDR2 FYNNEI. V lost 7 bases to trimming and J lost 5 bases; unmatched junction nucleotides: 6. CDR3 coding DNA: TGTGCCAGCACCCAGACAGGGGGACACAATGAGCAGTTCTTC. Amino acid sequence: CASTQTGGHNEQFF.

V and J are TRBV20-1 and TRBJ2-1; unclear D gene. The CDR3 totals 11 residues. V lost 0 bases and J 12 bases, leaving 9 bases between the germline ends. CDR1 is DFQATT and CDR2 is SNEGSKA in the germline V gene (reference sequence). CDR3 bases: TGCAGTGCTAGAGAGACAAGTCGGCAGTTCTTC. It translates to CSARETSRQFF.

The genes are TRBV7-2 and TRBJ2-2, with TRBD2 identical over 10 bases. Germline V lookup: CDR1 SGHTA, CDR2 FQGNSA. V lost 4 bases and J lost 6; bases outside the gene matches: 5. CDR3 length: 15 residues. The CDR3 DNA is TGTGCCAGCAGCTCGCCAGCGGGAGGGGCCGGGGAGCTGTTTTTT. The encoded protein is CASSSPAGGAGELFF.

CDR3 bases: TGCGCCAGCAGCTTGGGTGTAGGGCGGGTTGGAGAAAAACTGTTTTTT. Protein sequence: CASSLGVGRVGEKLFF. The V call is TRBV5-1, the J call TRBJ1-4, with D uncertain. Germline-derived CDR1 and CDR2 are SGHRS and YFSETQ. The CDR3 has 16 amino acids. Trimming cost V 0 bases and J 8 bases, with 17 bases left between them.

CDR3 nucleotide sequence: TGTGCCAGCAGCTTGCGGCAGGGCCCCTACGAGCAGTACTTC. Residues: CASSLRQGPYEQYF. This rearrangement joins TRBV5-8 to TRBJ2-7; tentatively, D is TRBD1 (5 bases). The V gene's germline CDR1 is SGHTS and CDR2 YDEGEE. The CDR3 is 14 residues long. The V and J ends lost 1 base and 2 bases respectively, with 10 bases between them.

J is TRBJ2-3 and V is TRBV6-1, with 10 bases fitting TRBD1. CDR1 and CDR2 from the germline V gene are MNHNS and SASEGT. This CDR3 contains 15 residues. After removal of 3 bases from V and 2 bases from J, the junction contained 2 bases not matched to a gene. CDR3 region: CASSEDRGATDTQYF. As DNA, the CDR3 is TGTGCCAGCAGTGAGGACAGGGGGGCCACAGATACGCAGTATTTT.

This chain joins TRBV29-1 and TRBJ1-1, with D possibly matching TRBD1 (5 bases). Germline V gene lookup returns CDR1 SQVTM and CDR2 ANQGSEA. Trimming removed 1 base at V and 6 bases at J, with 15 bases between. CDR3 length: 14 residues. This chain's CDR3 is CSVEGGGLGAEAFF. CDR3 nucleotide sequence: TGCAGCGTTGAAGGCGGGGGGTTGGGAGCTGAAGCTTTCTTT.

This chain joins TRBV21-1 and TRBJ2-2; TRBD1 is the table's D call and was not checked against the DNA. TRBV21-1 is a pseudogene segment. This CDR3 contains 14 residues. CDR3 residues: CASTQGRGTGELFF. Written as DNA, the CDR3 is TGTGCCAGCACCCAAGGTAGGGGAACCGGGGAGCTGTTTTTT.

The V gene is TRBV9, the J gene TRBJ2-5; 7 nucleotides match TRBD1. CDR3 length equals 15 residues. The ends lost 2 bases at V and 2 bases at J; junction bases unmatched: 6. Per the germline V gene, CDR1 is SGDLS and CDR2 is YYNGEE. CDR3 sequence reads: CASSVTTGPQETQYF. CDR3 coding DNA: TGTGCCAGCAGCGTGACGACAGGGCCACAAGAGACCCAGTACTTC. Using reference TRBV9 and TRBJ2-5 for the parts outside the CDR3, the full variable domain is DSGVTQTPKHLITATGQRVTLRCSPRSGDLSVYWYQQSLDQGLQFLIQYYNGEERAKGNILERFSAQQFPDLHSELNLSSLELGDSALYFCASSVTTGPQETQYFGPGTRLLVL.

The genes are TRBV6-1 and TRBJ1-5; D unresolved. Deletions cut 6 bases from V and 0 bases from J, with 12 bases between. Germline V CDR1 and CDR2: MNHNS, SASEGT. There are 15 residues in the CDR3. CDR3 bases: TGTGCCAGCAGGTGGGCCCCATATAGCAATCAGCCCCAGCATTTT. It translates to CASRWAPYSNQPQHF.

The chain employs TRBV7-2 and TRBJ2-7, with D possibly being TRBD2 (6 bases). Germline loops: CDR1 SGHTA, CDR2 FQGNSA. The CDR3 is made up of 16 amino acids. Deletions cut 1 base from V and 2 bases from J, with 15 bases between. DNA of the CDR3: TGTGCCAGCAGCTTAGGGACTCCAACGGGGGCCTACGAGCAGTACTTC. It translates to CASSLGTPTGAYEQYF.

V gene TRBV7-8 combines with J gene TRBJ2-3, with D unclear. The CDR3 length is 13 residues. Looked up from germline, CDR1 is SGHVS and CDR2 is FQNEAQ. Trimming left V 1 base short and J 6 bases short, with 8 bases between. This CDR3 is CASSLGFADTQYF. CDR3 in DNA: TGTGCCAGCAGCTTAGGGTTTGCGGATACGCAGTATTTT.

This chain uses TRBV28 with TRBJ1-4; D gene unclear. The V end lost 3 bases, the J end lost 5 bases, and 10 bases lay between the germline ends. Germline values: CDR1 MDHEN, CDR2 SYDVKM. There are 14 residues in the CDR3. As DNA, the CDR3 is TGTGCCAGCAGTTTGGTACAGATCAATGAAAAACTGTTTTTT. Protein product: CASSLVQINEKLFF.

J is TRBJ2-7 and V is TRBV30, with 13 bases lining up with TRBD2. The J segment lost 3 bases and the V segment lost 5 bases, leaving 7 bases of the junction unmatched. This CDR3 region has 15 residues. Germline-derived CDR1 and CDR2 are GTSNPN and SVGIG (reference sequence). This chain's CDR3 is CAWSPTSGRVYEQYF. The CDR3, as DNA: TGTGCCTGGTCCCCTACTAGCGGGAGGGTCTACGAGCAGTACTTC.

By share, this clone counts as medium-sized. The chain joins TRBV4-2 to TRBJ1-3; D unclear. Trimming took 0 bases from V and 2 from J, leaving 8 bases between them. CDR1 and CDR2 (germline): LGHNA, YNFKEQ. The CDR3 spans 15 residues. CDR3 bases: TGTGCCAGCAGCCAAGAGATATCGACTGGAAACACCATATATTTT. This codes for CASSQEISTGNTIYF.